This TCR beta chain was obtained from a study of T cell responses to AZD1222 COVID-19 vaccine. The method was immunoSEQ multiplex PCR; TCRdb's version includes in-frame clones alone and lacks a portion of them. Of 160,000 or so clones listed, around nine tenths are singletons. Study observations and caveats: The span of vaccine-associated CD4 TCRs extended across spike, with dominance at 160-218 and 743-854.

CDR1 SGHNT and CDR2 YYREEE come from the germline V gene (reference sequence). This CDR3 has 11 amino acids. The V gene end was trimmed by 5 bases and the J gene end by 14 bases; junction bases not matched to a gene: 0. In regard to this clone: Its antigen is not identified.

Sample: peripheral blood, taken 28 days after the second AZD1222 dose. The chain employs TRBV5-4 and TRBJ2-4; 14 bases line up with TRBD2. The source of this sequence is an adult who received the AZD1222 COVID-19 vaccine. CDR3 nucleotide sequence: TGTGCCAGCAGGGGACTAGCGGGGGAGTACTTC. It yields the protein CASRGLAGEYF. Variable domain in full (rest from reference TRBV5-4 and TRBJ2-4): ETGVTQSPTHLIKTRGQQVTLRCSSQSGHNTVSWYQQALGQGPQFIFQYYREEENGRGNFPPRFSGLQFPNYSSELNVNALELDDSALYLCASRGLAGEYFGAGTRLSVL.